The subject of this entry is one TCR beta chain. The data were taken from a study of PD-L1 blockade in urothelial cancer. Study background: Every 3 weeks, patients received intravenous atezolizumab 1,200 mg, beginning 2014. A median blood sample held about 140,000 T cells and 80,000 or so unique TCRs.

Profiled with immunoSEQ multiplex PCR; TCRdb holds only in-frame clones, not every one. The sample includes tens of thousands of clones, around 87% of them seen just once. There are 17 residues in the CDR3. Trimming left V 2 bases short and J 1 base short, with 15 bases between. Germline V gene lookup returns CDR1 KGHSH and CDR2 LQKENI. The chain combines TRBV18 with TRBJ2-1; a weak D match, TRBD1 (6 bases). Here the sequenced sample was PBMCs, taken around atezolizumab (anti-PD-L1) treatment. This TCR was recovered from a woman in her seventies with urothelial cancer. Here the CDR3 DNA reads TGTGCCAGCTCACCAAAACAGGGAACGGGGTCCTACAATGAGCAGTTCTTC. As protein: CASSPKQGTGSYNEQFF.